This T cell receptor beta chain is drawn from a study of blood T cell repertoires in COVID-19. Profiling relied on immunoSEQ multiplex PCR, and the TCRdb table lists in-frame clones only, not all of them. The repertoire holds about 30,000 clones, with around nine tenths as singletons. V trimming: 5 bases; J trimming: 2 bases; junction bases outside the gene matches: 10. The germline gives CDR1 SEHNR, CDR2 FQNEAQ (reference sequence). This CDR3 contains 17 residues. Sequenced material: peripheral blood. The receptor comes from an older man with active or convalescent COVID-19. This chain connects TRBV7-9 to TRBJ1-5; 9 nucleotides align to TRBD1. The CDR3 reads CASSPTGGGMGNQPQHF. In nucleotides, the CDR3 is TGTGCCAGCAGCCCGACAGGGGGTGGGATGGGCAATCAGCCCCAGCATTTT.